These 17 T cell receptor beta chains were all obtained from the same sample, sequenced in a study of CD8 T cells in ankylosing spondylitis (dated 2017 in TCRdb). What the study reported, not specific to this receptor: A TCR beta motif of several highly homologous amino acid variants appeared characteristic of blood from ankylosing spondylitis patients.

Their specific antigens are unknown. Receptor amplification or capture employed 5' RACE. The listed sequencing device is Illumina HiSeq 2500. Using fastp trimming at Q25 and MiXCR clonotype assembly, TCRdb reanalyzed the public sequencing data and kept in-frame beta chains. Rows with one shared CDR3 protein collapse into an entry with the most common genes and DNA. Counted in this sample were about 330,000 distinct CDR3 sequences; 8% of them appeared once. The top ten clones comprise 13% to 15% of the sample. Sample: blood, either unsorted or a sorted T cell fraction (not recorded which). These receptors were obtained from a male donor with ankylosing spondylitis.

This clonotype came up many times. The J gene is TRBJ2-7, the V gene TRBV4-2; 9 bases match TRBD2. This CDR3 is 15 amino acids long. Per germline, CDR1 LGHNA and CDR2 YNFKEQ. Trimming cost V 4 bases and J 4 bases; bases outside gene matches: 8. CDR3 loop: CASSLLSGSGYEQYF. The CDR3 DNA sequence: TGTGCCAGCAGCCTTCTTAGCGGGAGCGGGTACGAGCAGTACTTC.

This clonotype was recorded at least ten times. The gene calls are TRBV6-5 and TRBJ2-2; D unresolved. The germline V gene encodes CDR1 MNHEY and CDR2 SVGAGI. The CDR3 runs 15 residues. Trimming took off 3 bases at V and 1 base at J, with 9 bases between the two ends. The CDR3 nucleotides are TGTGCCAGCAGTTATTCGACCGTGAACACCGGGGAGCTGTTTTTT. Residues: CASSYSTVNTGELFF.

This clonotype has ten or more counts. This chain connects TRBV4-3 to TRBJ2-4; 7 bases align to TRBD1. Looked up from germline, CDR1 is LGHNA and CDR2 is YSLEER. The CDR3 extends over 15 amino acids. The ends lost 1 base at V and 11 bases at J; junction bases unmatched: 11. The DNA for the CDR3 is TGCGCCAGCAGCCAAGCCGGGACAGACTACGGAGTTCAGTACTTC. As protein: CASSQAGTDYGVQYF.

The V and J genes are TRBV18 and TRBJ2-1; TRBD2 aligns across 13 bases. The CDR3 contains 18 residues. Germline V lookup: CDR1 KGHSH, CDR2 LQKENI. V shed 1 base, J shed 11 bases, and the junction held 14 bases outside the gene matches. CDR3 sequence: CASSPQSAGLAGEIKQFF. In nucleotides, the CDR3 is TGTGCCAGCTCACCACAGAGCGCCGGACTAGCGGGAGAGATAAAGCAGTTCTTC. The full variable domain, completed using reference TRBV18 and TRBJ2-1, is NAGVMQNPRHLVRRRGQEARLRCSPMKGHSHVYWYRQLPEEGLKFMVYLQKENIIDESGMPKERFSAEFPKEGPSILRIQQVVRGDSAAYFCASSPQSAGLAGEIKQFFGPGTRLTVL.

This rearrangement joins TRBV28 to TRBJ2-7; perhaps TRBD1 as D (5 bases). Germline CDR1 and CDR2: MDHEN and SYDVKM. This CDR3 comprises 14 residues. V shed 7 bases and J shed 2 bases, with 15 bases lying between them. The DNA for the CDR3 is TGTGCCAGCAACTCAGGGTATAGACCCTACGAGCAGTACTTC. Its translation is CASNSGYRPYEQYF.

This chain links TRBV7-3 with TRBJ2-5; 9 bases agree with TRBD1. CDR1 and CDR2 from the germline V gene are SGHTA and FQGTGA. The CDR3 loop spans 14 amino acids. Trimming at V came to 4 bases and at J to 7 bases, leaving 7 bases not matched to a gene. DNA of the CDR3: TGTGCCAGCAGCTCGACAGGGGGGGAGGCGACCCAGTACTTC. It codes for CASSSTGGEATQYF.

This sequence joins TRBV20-1 and TRBJ2-5, with 7 bases identical to TRBD1. CDR3 length equals 14 residues. Looked up from germline, CDR1 is DFQATT and CDR2 is SNEGSKA (reference sequence). J was trimmed by 2 bases and V by 6 bases; bases with no gene match: 9. In nucleotides, the CDR3 is TGCAGTGCGAGCGCTCCGGGACAGCAAGAGACCCAGTACTTC. Translating it yields CSASAPGQQETQYF.

This chain uses TRBV6-5 with TRBJ2-2, with 7 bases fitting TRBD1. The CDR3 sequence is 16 residues long. V shed 1 base, J shed 1 base, and the junction held 3 bases outside the gene matches. Germline V CDR1 and CDR2: MNHEY, SVGAGI. CDR3 sequence reads: CASSYFGTENTGELFF. DNA for the CDR3: TGTGCCAGCAGTTACTTCGGGACAGAGAACACCGGGGAGCTGTTTTTT.

This clonotype came up a few times. This chain links TRBV7-2 with TRBJ2-1, with 8 nucleotides matching TRBD2. V lost 2 bases to trimming and J lost 8 bases; unmatched junction nucleotides: 14. CDR3 length: 17 amino acids. CDR1 SGHTA and CDR2 FQGNSA come from the germline V gene. CDR3 protein: CASSLRFWLAGTDEQFF. In DNA, the CDR3 is TGTGCCAGCAGCTTAAGGTTTTGGCTAGCGGGTACGGATGAGCAGTTCTTC.

In this sample, this clonotype turned up a few times. V usage is TRBV20-1 and J usage is TRBJ1-6; 11 bases map to TRBD1. Losses at the gene ends were 3 bases for V and 0 bases for J; bases not matched to a gene: 7. Germline V lookup: CDR1 DFQATT, CDR2 SNEGSKA (reference sequence). This CDR3 spans 18 amino acids. The CDR3 bases are TGCAGTGCTAGGGAACCGGGACAGGGGGGCTCCTATAATTCACCCCTCCACTTT. This gives the protein CSAREPGQGGSYNSPLHF.

This clonotype was observed at least ten times. V gene TRBV6-5 combines with J gene TRBJ1-1, with D uncertain. Per the germline V gene, CDR1 is MNHEY and CDR2 is SVGAGI. The CDR3 is made up of 12 amino acids. Trimming stripped 5 bases from V and 0 bases from J, with 4 bases between. The CDR3 DNA sequence: TGTGCCAGCAGTCGCTTGAACACTGAAGCTTTCTTT. Its protein is CASSRLNTEAFF.

This clonotype was found many times. The gene calls are TRBV12-3 or TRBV12-4 and TRBJ1-5; tentative D call: TRBD1 (5 bases). The CDR3 is made up of 16 amino acids. V was shortened by 2 bases and J by 6 bases, with 17 bases between the two germline ends. CDR3 coding DNA: TGTGCCAGCAGTTTAAGTATTCAGGGAAGTAGTCAGCCCCAGCATTTT. As protein: CASSLSIQGSSQPQHF.

This clonotype was seen ten or more times. J is TRBJ1-5 and V is TRBV12-3 or TRBV12-4; D perhaps matches TRBD1 (6 bases). The CDR3 runs 15 residues. Trimming took off 6 bases at V and 0 bases at J, with 12 bases between the two ends. For the CDR3, the DNA is TGTGCCAGCAGGCAACCAGGGGCTAGCAATCAGCCCCAGCATTTT. It is translated as CASRQPGASNQPQHF.

The gene calls are TRBV7-2 and TRBJ2-7; either TRBD1 or TRBD2 may fit D (5 bases each). With 3 bases removed from V and 0 bases from J, the gap between germline ends came to 9 bases. CDR1 is SGHTA, CDR2 FQGNSA, per germline. The CDR3 is 14 residues long. The CDR3: CASSLGRVSYEQYF. The CDR3, as DNA: TGTGCCAGCAGCTTGGGACGGGTCTCCTACGAGCAGTACTTC.

In DNA, the CDR3 is TGTGCCAGCAGCTCGGTCGAGAACACTGAAGCTTTCTTT. Its protein product is CASSSVENTEAFF. The chain carries TRBV13 and TRBJ1-1, with unresolved D. Per the germline V gene, CDR1 is PRHDT and CDR2 is FYEKMQ (reference sequence). V lost 4 bases, J lost 1 base, and 7 bases lay in between. The CDR3 is 13 amino acids.

This clonotype was seen many times. The chain carries TRBV29-1 and TRBJ2-2; 9 nucleotides line up with TRBD2. CDR1 and CDR2 (germline): SQVTM, ANQGSEA. The CDR3 sequence is 15 residues long. CDR3 residues: CSVAGAGLDTGELFF. CDR3 nucleotides: TGCAGTGTAGCGGGAGCAGGGCTTGACACCGGGGAGCTGTTTTTT.

The chain joins TRBV14 to TRBJ2-1; possible D gene TRBD1, 7 bases. Germline-derived CDR1 and CDR2 are SGHDN and FVKESK. The CDR3 runs to 14 residues. V lost 4 bases, J lost 7 bases, and 14 bases lay in between. This CDR3 reads CASSPGDRKNEQFF. The CDR3 DNA reads as TGTGCCAGCAGCCCGGGGGACAGAAAAAATGAGCAGTTCTTC.